A selection of T cell receptor beta chains follows, all from one sample in a study of blood T cell repertoires in COVID-19. Some clones are missing from TCRdb's copy, which holds only in-frame ones; the method was immunoSEQ multiplex PCR. The sample gives 110,000 to 150,000 clones, approximately 84% of which show up once; more than 40% is in the top ten. Input material: peripheral blood. These receptors all come from a human donor in a cohort sampled during active COVID-19. Each CDR3 is given with its conserved first and last residue. A D gene is named only where the DNA matches it firmly. Clone size is stated in some rows and not others, as once, few, many or a class when expanded.

- TRBJ1-1 - 12 TRBV29-1 TGCAGCGTAAGCGGGGGGAAGACTGAAGCTTTCTTT CSVSGGKTEAFF
- TRBJ1-1 - 14 TRBV13 TGTGCCAGCAGCTTAGGCCCTTGGAGCACTGAAGCTTTCTTT CASSLGPWSTEAFF
TRBD1 TRBJ2-5 - 15 TRBV18 TGTGCCAGCTCACCCTATAGACAGGGCCAAGAGACCCAGTACTTC CASSPYRQGQETQYF
- TRBJ2-7 - 14 TRBV10-1 TGCGCCAGCAGTGAGTCAGGGCGGGACTACGAGCAGTACTTC CASSESGRDYEQYF
- TRBJ2-3 few 14 TRBV11-3 TGTGCCAGCAGCTTAGTGCGGGGAACAGATACGCAGTATTTT CASSLVRGTDTQYF
- TRBJ1-4 - 15 TRBV6-1 TGTGCCAGCAGTGACCTTCACAGGGTTAATGAAAAACTGTTTTTT CASSDLHRVNEKLFF
- TRBJ2-3 - 14 TRBV6-4 TGTGCCAGCAGTGACTCTCGCGACACAGATACGCAGTATTTT CASSDSRDTDTQYF
- TRBJ1-4 - 13 TRBV24-1 TGTGCCACCAGTGATTTGCTAGGTGAAAAACTGTTTTTT CATSDLLGEKLFF
- TRBJ1-1 - 14 TRBV15 TGTGCCACCAGCAGAGTCCGACAGAACACTGAAGCTTTCTTT CATSRVRQNTEAFF
- TRBJ1-3 - 14 TRBV6-1 TGTGCCAGCAGTGAACTGAGGAACGGAAACACCATATATTTT CASSELRNGNTIYF
TRBD2 TRBJ2-5 - 15 TRBV5-1 TGCGCCAGCAGCCTGTTCGGCGGGGGGTCAGAGACCCAGTACTTC CASSLFGGGSETQYF
- TRBJ1-6 - 11 TRBV6-5 TGTGCCAGCAAAGGGGCTGGCACCCTCCACTTT CASKGAGTLHF
- TRBJ1-1 few 18 TRBV7-9 TGTGCCAGCAGTTACCGCCGCAATCCGGGACACCGGTCCACTGAAGCTTTCTTT CASSYRRNPGHRSTEAFF
- TRBJ2-5 - 14 TRBV6-6 TGTGCCAGCAGTTACTCTCAGGGATGGGAGACCCAGTACTTC CASSYSQGWETQYF
TRBD1 TRBJ1-1 - 14 TRBV5-1 TGCGCCAGCAGCTGGACAGGGCCTAACACTGAAGCTTTCTTT CASSWTGPNTEAFF
TRBD2 TRBJ2-3 - 14 TRBV7-2 TGTGCCAGCAGTTCGGGACTAGCGACAGATACGCAGTATTTT CASSSGLATDTQYF
- TRBJ1-1 - 14 TRBV19 TGTGCCAGTAGCCCGGGGGGAGCAGACACTGAAGCTTTCTTT CASSPGGADTEAFF
TRBD1 TRBJ2-1 - 15 TRBV2 TGTGCCAGCAGTGAACAAGGGACAGGATACAATGAGCAGTTCTTC CASSEQGTGYNEQFF